This paragraph covers one T cell receptor beta chain sequence. Its antigen is currently unknown. Being one base from a much bigger clone, this may be a read error. V shed 6 bases, J shed 12 bases, and the junction held 19 bases outside the gene matches. The CDR3 runs 16 residues. In germline, CDR1 is SEHNR, CDR2 FQNEAQ (reference sequence). The time point was: newly diagnosed GD, antithyroid drugs for less than 3 months. PBMCs were the source of the RNA used for TCR sequencing. The source of the patients was an endocrinology department in Xi'an, China. The sample belongs to a study of regulatory T cells in long-lasting Graves disease. Broader study findings: Patients with persistent disease showed a bias toward TRBV28, TRBJ1-2 and TRBJ2-5.

Construction of TCR beta libraries relied on iRepertoire HTBI primers and on Arm-PCR targeting CDR3 regions. TCRdb used MiXCR to reprocess the multiplex PCR reads, holding one entry per CDR3 protein. Of 400,000 to 550,000 distinct CDR3 sequences detected, over 15% appear once; the ten largest clones hold approximately 22%. The sample was also linked to a second study, of T cells in Graves' hyperthyroidism and ophthalmopathy.

The J gene is TRBJ2-1, the V gene TRBV7-9, with 8 nucleotides matching TRBD2. The sequencing used peripheral blood mononuclear cells (PBMCs), collected at new diagnosis, from a patient treated with antithyroid drugs. This clonotype originated in a woman under 30 with Graves disease. The CDR3 is CASSYLSAGGLWVQFF. The CDR3 nucleotides read TGTGCCAGCAGTTACCTTTCCGCGGGAGGTTTGTGGGTGCAGTTCTTC.